This passage covers 9 T cell receptor beta chains from one sample sequenced in a study of shared clonotypes between healthy human individuals. TCRdb keeps only in-frame clones here, not all; method: immunoSEQ multiplex PCR. Of roughly 760,000 clones listed, less than 85% are singletons. Sequences were obtained from memory CD4+ T cells sorted from blood. The subset denotes: CD45RA-negative fraction. These receptors were collected from a woman aged 30 to 39 in good health.

Concerning this clone: Different DNA sequences within this sample yield the same CDR3. The rearrangement links TRBV10-3 to TRBJ1-1; no firm D call. This CDR3 spans 12 amino acids. V shed 4 bases and J shed 1 base, with 4 bases lying between them. The germline V gene encodes CDR1 ENHRY and CDR2 SYGVKD. CDR3 in amino acids: CAISVENTEAFF. DNA of the CDR3: TGTGCCATCAGTGTCGAGAACACTGAAGCTTTCTTT.

The V call is TRBV11-2, the J call TRBJ2-1; 7 bases are a match to TRBD2. CDR3 length equals 12 residues. CDR1 and CDR2 (germline): SGHAT, FQNNGV. V was pared by 6 bases and J by 6 bases, with 2 bases of the junction left unmatched. The CDR3 loop reads CASRASGNEQFF. The CDR3 nucleotides are TGTGCCAGCAGGGCTAGCGGCAATGAGCAGTTCTTC. Filled out from reference TRBV11-2 and TRBJ2-1, the complete variable domain reads EAGVAQSPRYKIIEKRQSVAFWCNPISGHATLYWYQQILGQGPKLLIQFQNNGVVDDSQLPKDRFSAERLKGVDSTLKIQPAKLEDSAVYLCASRASGNEQFFGPGTRLTVL.

CDR3 sequence: CASSSGGRLRTDTQYF. The CDR3 nucleotides read TGTGCCAGCAGTTCCGGAGGGAGATTGAGGACAGATACGCAGTATTTT. This chain joins TRBV6-5 and TRBJ2-3; a weak D match, TRBD2 (6 bases). V lost 4 bases and J lost 3, with 17 bases in between. The CDR3 extends over 16 amino acids. Germline CDR1 MNHEY, CDR2 SVGAGI.

This CDR3 is CAWGWGTSPRGTDTQYF. The CDR3 coding sequence is TGTGCCTGGGGGTGGGGGACCTCCCCGCGGGGCACAGATACGCAGTATTTT. The chain has TRBV30 and TRBJ2-3; D is perhaps TRBD1 or TRBD2 (5 bases each). V was pared by 5 bases and J by 1 base, with 22 bases between. This CDR3 contains 17 residues. Per the germline V gene, CDR1 is GTSNPN and CDR2 is SVGIG (reference sequence).

This clone has only a few counts. This chain connects TRBV7-2 to TRBJ2-1; 9 bases align to TRBD2. Losses at the gene ends were 3 bases for V and 10 bases for J; bases not matched to a gene: 4. The CDR3 consists of 13 residues. The V gene's germline CDR1 is SGHTA and CDR2 FQGNSA. The CDR3 sequence: CASSFSSGMEQFF. CDR3 bases: TGTGCCAGCAGCTTCTCTAGCGGGATGGAGCAGTTCTTC.

This clone was picked up one time. The chain links TRBV6-6 to TRBJ1-1, with D possibly matching TRBD1 (5 bases). The V gene lost 2 bases and the J gene lost 3 bases, with 10 bases spanning the gap. Per germline, CDR1 MNHNY and CDR2 SVGAGI (reference sequence). CDR3 size: 14 residues. CDR3 protein: CASSYGWGDTEAFF. The CDR3 nucleotides read TGTGCCAGCAGTTACGGATGGGGGGACACTGAAGCTTTCTTT.

The chain combines TRBV14 with TRBJ2-1; 12 nucleotides align to TRBD2. This CDR3 contains 16 residues. From germline, CDR1 is SGHDN and CDR2 FVKESK. The J segment lost 3 bases and the V segment lost 4 bases, leaving 4 bases of the junction unmatched. The CDR3, as DNA: TGTGCCAGCAGCCCTAGGACTAGCGGGATCTACAATGAGCAGTTCTTC. This encodes CASSPRTSGIYNEQFF.

V gene TRBV29-1 combines with J gene TRBJ2-7, with TRBD2 identical over 8 bases. CDR1 SQVTM and CDR2 ANQGSEA come from the germline V gene. With V trimmed by 4 bases and J by 6 bases, 11 bases remained unmatched. CDR3 length: 14 amino acids. The CDR3 spells CSVVGAGAPTEQYF. CDR3 DNA: TGCAGCGTTGTTGGAGCGGGAGCGCCCACCGAGCAGTACTTC.

The rearrangement joins TRBV7-2 to TRBJ2-1, with a tentative D call TRBD2 (5 bases). Between the trimmed V and J ends, which lost 5 bases and 0 bases, there was a span of 8 bases. This CDR3 region has 14 residues. Germline V lookup: CDR1 SGHTA, CDR2 FQGNSA. The CDR3 DNA reads TGTGCCAGCAGCCGCCGGGACTCCTACAATGAGCAGTTCTTC. It specifies CASSRRDSYNEQFF.